A few counts support the clone carrying this T cell receptor (beta chain). What it binds is unknown. This entry is derived from a study of cytomegalovirus exposure and HLA in healthy donors. Trimming removed 6 bases from V and 5 bases from J; junction bases left unmatched: 11. The CDR3 extends over 16 amino acids. The germline CDR1 and CDR2 sequences are KGHSH and LQKENI. PCR primers comprised 60 Vbeta and 13 Jbeta primers. The table came from immunoSEQ multiplex PCR; TCRdb's copy has only in-frame clones and leaves some out. The table records about 140,000 clones, roughly three quarters of them present only once. Findings of the study overall: Later on, an analysis showed TCR association rates differing by HLA locus, with DRB1 the most and HLA-C the fewest. Reported findings show TCR beta sequences accurately forecast HLA-A and HLA-B alleles in most subjects. The authors later linked a missense DCLRE1C variant to TCR beta V- and J-gene trimming. Most CMV-associated TCR beta chains were later found to appear HLA-restricted.

Source material: PBMCs. The V and J genes are TRBV18 and TRBJ2-2; the match to TRBD2 covers 8 bases. This clonotype was sampled from a male donor in good health and CMV-seronegative. The CDR3 DNA is TGTGCCAGCTCCCCCGACCTCGGGGGGGCAACCGGGGAGCTGTTTTTT. Protein product: CASSPDLGGATGELFF. The entire variable domain, with the rest obtained from reference TRBV18 and TRBJ2-2, is as follows: NAGVMQNPRHLVRRRGQEARLRCSPMKGHSHVYWYRQLPEEGLKFMVYLQKENIIDESGMPKERFSAEFPKEGPSILRIQQVVRGDSAAYFCASSPDLGGATGELFFGEGSRLTVL.